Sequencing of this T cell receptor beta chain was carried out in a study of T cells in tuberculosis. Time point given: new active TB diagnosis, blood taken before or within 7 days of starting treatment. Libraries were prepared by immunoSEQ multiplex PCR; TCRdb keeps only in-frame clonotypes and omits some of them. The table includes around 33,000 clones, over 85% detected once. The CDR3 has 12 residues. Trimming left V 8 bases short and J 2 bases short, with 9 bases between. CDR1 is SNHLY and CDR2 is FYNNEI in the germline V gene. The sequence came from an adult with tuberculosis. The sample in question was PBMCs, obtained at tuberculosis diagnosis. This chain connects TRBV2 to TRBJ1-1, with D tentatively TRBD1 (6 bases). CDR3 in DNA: TGTGCCAGCGGTGGGGGCAACACTGAAGCTTTCTTT. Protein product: CASGGGNTEAFF.